What follows are 21 T cell receptor beta chains derived from one specimen sequenced in a study of beta chain features in type 1 diabetes. Study findings and constraints: The study found moderately but significantly shorter TCRB CDR3s in all four CD4+ subsets of Type 1 diabetes patients.

Isolated RNA was reverse transcribed in full, so expressed TCRB transcripts were sequenced. Clones were read by immunoSEQ multiplex PCR, and TCRdb kept only the in-frame ones, dropping some. The sample has around 360,000 clones, roughly an eighth seen once; the top ten hold around 0.0099%. No antigen has been assigned to these receptors. The sequenced sample consisted of naive CD4+ T cells from blood. These TCRs come from a woman in her late teens or twenties with type 1 diabetes.

J is TRBJ2-3 and V is TRBV7-9, with D possibly being TRBD2 (6 bases). The CDR3 is 16 residues long. The germline gives CDR1 SEHNR, CDR2 FQNEAQ (reference sequence). Trimming stripped 5 bases from V and 1 base from J, with 16 bases between. CDR3 residues: CASSHSGVYRTDTQYF. In DNA form, the CDR3 reads TGTGCCAGCAGCCACTCGGGGGTTTATCGCACAGATACGCAGTATTTT.

The V and J genes are TRBV5-4 and TRBJ2-1, with D possibly TRBD2 on 6 matching bases. The CDR3 spans 14 residues. Trimming shortened V by 3 bases and J by 0 bases, and 7 bases separated the two germline ends. CDR1 SGHNT and CDR2 YYREEE come from the germline V gene (reference sequence). The CDR3, as DNA: TGTGCCAGCAGCTGGGACTCCTCCTACAATGAGCAGTTCTTC. Protein product: CASSWDSSYNEQFF.

This clone occurred a few times. Written as DNA, the CDR3 is TGTGCCAGCAGCCCACTAGCGGGGCCCCGGCCAGATACGCAGTATTTT. Residues: CASSPLAGPRPDTQYF. The chain is built from TRBV11-2 and TRBJ2-3, with 10 nucleotides matching TRBD2. Germline loops: CDR1 SGHAT, CDR2 FQNNGV. V was clipped by 5 bases and J by 4 bases; unmatched bases: 9. The CDR3 has 16 amino acids.

A few counts support this clone. This chain connects TRBV4-3 to TRBJ1-2, with 7 bases lining up with TRBD1. The germline V gene encodes CDR1 LGHNA and CDR2 YSLEER. J gave up 3 bases and V 2 bases, and 9 bases lay outside the gene matches. This CDR3 contains 16 residues. The CDR3 spells CASSQPGQMTYYGYTF. In nucleotides, the CDR3 is TGCGCCAGCAGCCAACCGGGACAGATGACCTACTATGGCTACACCTTC.

CDR3 region: CAIRTSGGAHTQYF. CDR3 nucleotide sequence: TGTGCCATCAGAACTAGCGGGGGGGCTCATACGCAGTATTTT. The J gene is TRBJ2-3, the V gene TRBV10-3; the match to TRBD2 covers 13 bases. There are 14 residues in the CDR3. Germline V CDR1 and CDR2: ENHRY, SYGVKD. V lost 6 bases, J lost 7 bases, and 4 bases stayed unmatched.

V is TRBV15 and J is TRBJ2-2, with 7 positions matching TRBD2. The germline V gene has CDR1 LNHNV and CDR2 YYDKDF (reference sequence). CDR3 size: 18 residues. V was pared by 0 bases and J by 1 base, with 8 bases of the junction left unmatched. CDR3 in DNA: TGTGCCACCAGCAGAGAACGGGGCGGGGGAGTGAACACCGGGGAGCTGTTTTTT. Translating gives CATSRERGGGVNTGELFF.

The CDR3 protein is CAWSVVGRGNEQFF. The DNA of the CDR3 is TGTGCCTGGAGTGTTGTCGGGAGGGGGAATGAGCAGTTCTTC. This chain connects TRBV30 to TRBJ2-1, with TRBD2 identical over 8 bases. J lost 7 bases, V lost 0 bases, and 5 bases had no gene match. The CDR3 is made up of 14 amino acids. Germline V gene lookup returns CDR1 GTSNPN and CDR2 SVGIG (reference sequence).

In this sample, this clone turned up a few times. This chain joins TRBV15 and TRBJ2-1; 9 nucleotides match TRBD2. Germline V CDR1 and CDR2: LNHNV, YYDKDF (reference sequence). The CDR3 contains 14 residues. With 11 bases clipped from V and 7 bases from J, the junction kept 12 bases outside the gene matches. The CDR3 region has the DNA TGTGCCCTTTCGGGAGCGGGAGGTGGAAATGAGCAGTTCTTC. Amino acid sequence: CALSGAGGGNEQFF.

In its sample, this clone was seen a few times. The chain is built from TRBV28 and TRBJ2-7, with a weak D call TRBD1 (6 bases). The germline V and J ends were trimmed by 7 bases and 2 bases, with 18 bases remaining between them. The CDR3 length is 15 residues. Per germline, CDR1 MDHEN and CDR2 SYDVKM. CDR3 DNA: TGTGCCAGCAATCGATCACCAGGGGAAGCCTACGAGCAGTACTTC. Translation: CASNRSPGEAYEQYF.

This clone was picked up a small number of times. The chain has TRBV5-1 and TRBJ2-7, with 7 positions matching TRBD2. The J segment lost 0 bases and the V segment lost 4 bases, leaving 13 bases of the junction unmatched. The CDR3 extends over 17 amino acids. Germline CDR1 reads SGHRS; CDR2 reads YFSETQ. Here the CDR3 DNA reads TGCGCCAGCAGCCTGATAGCGGGCACCACACCCTCCTACGAGCAGTACTTC. Its translation: CASSLIAGTTPSYEQYF.

A few counts support this clone. This CDR3 reads CASRPGQGDSPLHF. CDR3 bases: TGTGCCAGTAGACCGGGACAGGGTGATTCACCCCTCCACTTT. The chain is built from TRBV19 and TRBJ1-6; 9 nucleotides align to TRBD1. CDR3 length: 14 amino acids. J gave up 8 bases and V 6 bases, and 5 bases lay outside the gene matches. Germline V lookup: CDR1 LNHDA, CDR2 SQIVND (reference sequence).

This sequence joins TRBV29-1 and TRBJ2-7; TRBD1 aligns across 7 bases. With 1 base clipped from V and 3 bases from J, the junction kept 3 bases outside the gene matches. Germline values: CDR1 SQVTM, CDR2 ANQGSEA. The CDR3 covers 13 residues. CDR3 DNA: TGCAGCGTTGAAGGCCCAGGGGGCTACGAGCAGTACTTC. As protein: CSVEGPGGYEQYF.

The rearrangement links TRBV29-1 to TRBJ1-5; D remains ambiguous. Germline CDR1 SQVTM, CDR2 ANQGSEA. CDR3 length equals 12 residues. The V end was cut by 7 bases, the J end by 5 bases, with 12 bases between. CDR3 region: CSASDIDQPQHF. In DNA form, the CDR3 reads TGCAGCGCCTCAGACATCGATCAGCCCCAGCATTTT.

V usage is TRBV2 and J usage is TRBJ1-4; D is unclear. Trimming cost V 4 bases and J 11 bases, with 14 bases left between them. CDR3 size: 13 residues. Germline values: CDR1 SNHLY, CDR2 FYNNEI. The CDR3, as DNA: TGTGCCAGCAGTGTTAGGAGGGAAGGGAAACTGTTTTTT. Amino acid sequence: CASSVRREGKLFF.

The chain uses TRBV28 and TRBJ2-1; 8 positions agree with TRBD2. The CDR3 is 13 residues long. V lost 7 bases, J lost 8 bases, and 7 bases stayed unmatched. Germline-derived CDR1 and CDR2 are MDHEN and SYDVKM. The CDR3 is CASNPAGVHEQFF. CDR3 sequence (DNA): TGTGCCAGCAACCCAGCGGGAGTTCATGAGCAGTTCTTC. The full variable domain, its missing parts supplied by reference TRBV28 and TRBJ2-1, is DVKVTQSSRYLVKRTGEKVFLECVQDMDHENMFWYRQDPGLGLRLIYFSYDVKMKEKGDIPEGYSVSREKKERFSLILESASTNQTSMYLCASNPAGVHEQFFGPGTRLTVL.

The chain carries TRBV9 and TRBJ2-7, with TRBD1 as a possible D gene (5 bases). CDR1 is SGDLS and CDR2 is YYNGEE in the germline V gene. This CDR3 comprises 15 residues. V shed 0 bases and J shed 6 bases, with 16 bases lying between them. The CDR3: CASSVVPGSPSEQYF. In nucleotides, the CDR3 is TGTGCCAGCAGCGTAGTCCCAGGGTCACCCTCCGAGCAGTACTTC.

This clone was detected only a few times. The V call is TRBV13, the J call TRBJ2-2; D remains unclear. V shed 2 bases and J shed 7 bases, with 8 bases lying between them. Germline V CDR1 and CDR2: PRHDT, FYEKMQ (reference sequence). This CDR3 has 13 residues. Written as DNA, the CDR3 is TGTGCCAGCAGCTTATTTGCGATCGGGGAGCTGTTTTTT. It translates to CASSLFAIGELFF. Combining the CDR3 with reference TRBV13 and TRBJ2-2 gives the whole variable domain AAGVIQSPRHLIKEKRETATLKCYPIPRHDTVYWYQQGPGQDPQFLISFYEKMQSDKGSIPDRFSAQQFSDYHSELNMSSLELGDSALYFCASSLFAIGELFFGEGSRLTVL.

This clone was found a few times. The chain joins TRBV7-9 to TRBJ1-1; no reliable D call. V was cut by 4 bases and J by 1 base, with 13 bases left in between. Germline CDR1 and CDR2: SEHNR and FQNEAQ (reference sequence). CDR3 size: 15 residues. The CDR3 nucleotides read TGTGCCAGCAGCTCAGACCTCGGCGGGAACACTGAAGCTTTCTTT. As protein: CASSSDLGGNTEAFF.

The V and J genes are TRBV28 and TRBJ2-1; TRBD2 matches at 7 bases. This CDR3 comprises 13 residues. Germline-derived CDR1 and CDR2 are MDHEN and SYDVKM. Trimming removed 8 bases from V and 2 bases from J; junction bases left unmatched: 3. The chain's CDR3 is CASLAEPYNEQFF. CDR3 in DNA: TGTGCCAGCCTAGCGGAACCCTACAATGAGCAGTTCTTC.

This clone turned up a few times. The chain has TRBV20-1 and TRBJ2-1, with D unresolved. With 5 bases removed from V and 4 bases from J, the gap between germline ends came to 6 bases. This CDR3 is 11 amino acids long. Looked up from germline, CDR1 is DFQATT and CDR2 is SNEGSKA (reference sequence). The CDR3 loop reads CSAQHYNEQFF. The CDR3 DNA is TGCAGTGCTCAACATTACAATGAGCAGTTCTTC.

In its sample, this clone was seen a few times. V gene TRBV6-6 combines with J gene TRBJ2-7; TRBD2 matches 9 bases. The CDR3 spans 14 residues. Looked up from germline, CDR1 is MNHNY and CDR2 is SVGAGI (reference sequence). J lost 5 bases, V lost 4 bases, and 6 bases had no gene match. CDR3 sequence (DNA): TGTGCCAGCAGTTTTCCAGCGGGAGGCCACGAGCAGTACTTC. This gives the protein CASSFPAGGHEQYF.